The T cell receptor (beta chain) under discussion was sequenced for a study of blood T cell repertoires in COVID-19. Study-wide context: Donors in the United States, Italy and Spain gave samples during acute or convalescent COVID-19. The cDNA or gDNA used as material had been derived from T cells, B-cell-depleted T cells, or PBMCs.

V lost 4 bases and J lost 5; bases outside the gene matches: 5. The CDR3 is made up of 15 amino acids. The V gene's germline CDR1 is LNHDA and CDR2 SQIVND (reference sequence). Original analysis: Estimation of nucleated cell counts relied on the amplification of reference gene primers. Only in-frame clones appear in the TCRdb table, and some are missing; sequencing was by immunoSEQ multiplex PCR. V and J calls and clone size come straight from that table; D and trimming were deduced from the DNA. This table holds 390,000 or so clones, around 87% found once. The clonotype comes from a woman aged 25-40 years with COVID-19, enrolled during active disease. The specimen sequenced was peripheral blood. The rearrangement uses TRBV19 and TRBJ2-1; 10 bases map to TRBD2. The CDR3 spells CASSSRGLANNEQFF. The DNA for the CDR3 is TGTGCCAGTAGTAGTAGGGGACTAGCGAACAATGAGCAGTTCTTC.